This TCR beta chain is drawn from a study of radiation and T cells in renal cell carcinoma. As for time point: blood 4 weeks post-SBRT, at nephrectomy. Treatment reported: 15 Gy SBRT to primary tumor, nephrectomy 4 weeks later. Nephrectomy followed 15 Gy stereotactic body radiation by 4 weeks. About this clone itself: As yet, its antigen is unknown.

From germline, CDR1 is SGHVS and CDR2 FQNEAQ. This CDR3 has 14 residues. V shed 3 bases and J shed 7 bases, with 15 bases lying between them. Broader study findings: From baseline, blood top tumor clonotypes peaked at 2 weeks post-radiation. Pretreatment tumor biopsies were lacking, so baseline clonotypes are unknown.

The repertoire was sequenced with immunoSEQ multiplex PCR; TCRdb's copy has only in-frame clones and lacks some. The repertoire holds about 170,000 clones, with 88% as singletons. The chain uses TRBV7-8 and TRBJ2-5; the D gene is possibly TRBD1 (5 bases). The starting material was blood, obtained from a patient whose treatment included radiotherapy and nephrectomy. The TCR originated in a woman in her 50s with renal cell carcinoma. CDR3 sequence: CASSFTDSPWTQYF. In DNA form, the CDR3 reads TGTGCCAGCAGCTTCACCGACAGCCCATGGACCCAGTACTTC.